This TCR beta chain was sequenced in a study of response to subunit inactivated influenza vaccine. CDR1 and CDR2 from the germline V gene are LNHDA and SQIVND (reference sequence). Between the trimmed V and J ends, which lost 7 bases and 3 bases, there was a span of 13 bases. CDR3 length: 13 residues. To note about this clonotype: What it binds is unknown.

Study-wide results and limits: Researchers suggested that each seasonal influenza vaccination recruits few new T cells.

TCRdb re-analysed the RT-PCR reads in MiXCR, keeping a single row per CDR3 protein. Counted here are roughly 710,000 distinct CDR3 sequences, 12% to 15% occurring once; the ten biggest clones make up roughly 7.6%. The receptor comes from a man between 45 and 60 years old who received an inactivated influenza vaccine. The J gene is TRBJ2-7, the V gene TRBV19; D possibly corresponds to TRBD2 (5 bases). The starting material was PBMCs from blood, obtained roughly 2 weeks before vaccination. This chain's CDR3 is CASTSDSRYEQYF. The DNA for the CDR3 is TGTGCCAGTACCTCGGACTCCCGCTACGAGCAGTACTTC. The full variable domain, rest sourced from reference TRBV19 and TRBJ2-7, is DGGITQSPKYLFRKEGQNVTLSCEQNLNHDAMYWYRQDPGQGLRLIYYSQIVNDFQKGDIAEGYSVSREKKESFPLTVTSAQKNPTAFYLCASTSDSRYEQYFGPGTRLTVT.